This T cell receptor (beta chain) was observed in a study of T cell changes during pregnancy in multiple sclerosis. Clones were read by immunoSEQ multiplex PCR, and TCRdb kept only the in-frame ones, dropping some. Of tens of thousands of clones listed, 75% to 95% were seen once; the top ten hold 0.45% to 0.55%. The germline V and J ends were trimmed by 5 bases and 4 bases, with 13 bases remaining between them. Looked up from germline, CDR1 is SNHLY and CDR2 is FYNNEI. The CDR3 is made up of 14 amino acids. Specimen: CD4+ T cells from peripheral blood mononuclear cells, collected in the second trimester of pregnancy. This TCR was sampled from a female donor with multiple sclerosis, enrolled in a pregnancy study. The chain employs TRBV2 and TRBJ2-3, with TRBD2 as a possible D gene (6 bases). CDR3 sequence (DNA): TGTGCCAGCAGTTATAGGACTAAGTCAGATACGCAGTATTTT. Residues: CASSYRTKSDTQYF. Using reference TRBV2 and TRBJ2-3 for the parts outside the CDR3, the full variable domain is EPEVTQTPSHQVTQMGQEVILRCVPISNHLYFYWYRQILGQKVEFLVSFYNNEISEKSEIFDDQFSVERPDGSNFTLKIRSTKLEDSAMYFCASSYRTKSDTQYFGPGTRLTVL.